A selection of T cell receptor beta chains follows, all from one sample in a study of blood T cell repertoires in COVID-19. Method: immunoSEQ multiplex PCR; TCRdb's copy keeps in-frame clones and lacks some. The sample shows 150,000 to 200,000 clones, roughly 87% of them seen only once. Sequencing was carried out using PBMCs or T cells enriched from blood (not recorded which). These receptors all stem from a man aged 50 to 60 who had recovered from COVID-19. CDR3s leave out the opening cysteine and the closing phenylalanine or tryptophan. Only part of the rows carry a size: once, few, many, or a class if the clone is expanded.

j_gene: TRBJ2-3
v_gene: TRBV5-4
abundance: NA
CDR3aa: ASRERGAYTDTQY

j_gene: TRBJ1-4
v_gene: TRBV13
abundance: NA
CDR3aa: ASSLGQSNEKLF

j_gene: TRBJ2-2
v_gene: TRBV4-2
abundance: few
CDR3aa: ASSPRSEGSTGELF

j_gene: TRBJ1-5
v_gene: TRBV10-2
abundance: NA
CDR3aa: ASRTGGGGQPQH

j_gene: TRBJ1-2
v_gene: TRBV18
abundance: NA
CDR3aa: ASSPLPGADYGYT

j_gene: TRBJ2-1
v_gene: TRBV5-1
abundance: NA
CDR3aa: ASSSGLAVYNEQF

j_gene: TRBJ2-5
v_gene: TRBV11-1
abundance: NA
CDR3aa: ASSRDLQETQY

j_gene: TRBJ1-2
v_gene: TRBV19
abundance: NA
CDR3aa: ASSIPGAGTGYT

j_gene: TRBJ2-5
v_gene: TRBV2
abundance: NA
CDR3aa: ASKVAGAQETQY

j_gene: TRBJ2-5
v_gene: TRBV28
abundance: NA
CDR3aa: ASSLGFGKETQY

j_gene: TRBJ1-1
v_gene: TRBV3-1/TRBV3-2
abundance: NA
CDR3aa: ASSPTPGQTMNTEAF

j_gene: TRBJ2-5
v_gene: TRBV5-1
abundance: NA
CDR3aa: ASSLLSRETQY

j_gene: TRBJ2-2
v_gene: TRBV5-4
abundance: NA
CDR3aa: ASSLGGGLNTGELF

j_gene: TRBJ2-5
v_gene: TRBV19
abundance: NA
CDR3aa: ASSISSGIETQY

j_gene: TRBJ2-7
v_gene: TRBV15
abundance: NA
CDR3aa: ATSRDLGTGMMGEQY

j_gene: TRBJ2-3
v_gene: TRBV5-1
abundance: NA
CDR3aa: ASSLGGHSTDTQY

j_gene: TRBJ2-5
v_gene: TRBV3-1/TRBV3-2
abundance: NA
CDR3aa: ASSQEGRLAGGQETQY

j_gene: TRBJ2-3
v_gene: TRBV28
abundance: NA
CDR3aa: ASSPSRTDTQY

j_gene: TRBJ2-1
v_gene: TRBV28
abundance: NA
CDR3aa: ASSLWGQGSYNEQF

j_gene: TRBJ2-5
v_gene: TRBV15
abundance: NA
CDR3aa: ATSERETQY

j_gene: TRBJ1-1
v_gene: TRBV6-1
abundance: NA
CDR3aa: ASSQFGGENTEAF

j_gene: TRBJ1-5
v_gene: TRBV11-2
abundance: NA
CDR3aa: ASSSGTLSNQPQH

j_gene: TRBJ1-2
v_gene: TRBV9
abundance: NA
CDR3aa: ASSVGTNVHGYT

j_gene: TRBJ2-7
v_gene: TRBV2
abundance: NA
CDR3aa: ASKGGRDFTYEQY

j_gene: TRBJ2-7
v_gene: TRBV11-3
abundance: NA
CDR3aa: ASSLGPPGPYEQY

j_gene: TRBJ2-6
v_gene: TRBV30
abundance: NA
CDR3aa: AWSVRVRCYRGRGANVLT

j_gene: TRBJ2-7
v_gene: TRBV20-1
abundance: few
CDR3aa: SANKQEQY

j_gene: TRBJ2-7
v_gene: TRBV14
abundance: once
CDR3aa: ASSQEASSYYEQY

j_gene: TRBJ1-5
v_gene: TRBV10-3
abundance: NA
CDR3aa: AISESTGDQPQH

j_gene: TRBJ1-1
v_gene: TRBV5-1
abundance: NA
CDR3aa: ASSLGQGGEAF

j_gene: TRBJ2-1
v_gene: TRBV15
abundance: NA
CDR3aa: ATSSGGLAVNNEQF

j_gene: TRBJ1-4
v_gene: TRBV10-3
abundance: once
CDR3aa: AISESQTTSNEKLF

j_gene: TRBJ1-1
v_gene: TRBV6-1
abundance: NA
CDR3aa: ASSRQGNTEAF

j_gene: TRBJ2-7
v_gene: TRBV5-1
abundance: NA
CDR3aa: ASSLGLINSYEQY

j_gene: TRBJ1-3
v_gene: TRBV28
abundance: NA
CDR3aa: ASSGSLSGNTIY

j_gene: TRBJ1-1
v_gene: TRBV29-1
abundance: NA
CDR3aa: SARQGARNTEAF

j_gene: TRBJ1-1
v_gene: TRBV6-5
abundance: NA
CDR3aa: ASRLQGPPPTEAF

j_gene: TRBJ2-7
v_gene: TRBV29-1
abundance: NA
CDR3aa: SVEEGAVSYEQY

j_gene: TRBJ2-5
v_gene: TRBV9
abundance: NA
CDR3aa: ASSGPRLAGGETQY

j_gene: TRBJ2-5
v_gene: TRBV19
abundance: once
CDR3aa: ASSIRGETQY

j_gene: TRBJ2-7
v_gene: TRBV6-2/TRBV6-3
abundance: NA
CDR3aa: ASSYIIGGLATYEQY

j_gene: TRBJ2-5
v_gene: TRBV3-1/TRBV3-2
abundance: NA
CDR3aa: ASSQEARETQY

j_gene: TRBJ1-1
v_gene: TRBV20-1
abundance: NA
CDR3aa: SGLNTEAF

j_gene: TRBJ2-7
v_gene: TRBV2
abundance: once
CDR3aa: ARGLAGEYEQY

j_gene: TRBJ1-2
v_gene: TRBV14
abundance: NA
CDR3aa: ASARDSKNYGYT

j_gene: TRBJ2-5
v_gene: TRBV18
abundance: NA
CDR3aa: ASSPNGQGDETQY

j_gene: TRBJ2-7
v_gene: TRBV11-2
abundance: NA
CDR3aa: ASETGIAFASYEQY

j_gene: TRBJ1-6
v_gene: TRBV7-9
abundance: NA
CDR3aa: ASSPSGQGGNSPLH

j_gene: TRBJ1-5
v_gene: TRBV7-9
abundance: NA
CDR3aa: ASSLQGSGQPQH

j_gene: TRBJ2-1
v_gene: TRBV5-5
abundance: once
CDR3aa: ASSLERLASSYNEQF

j_gene: TRBJ2-5
v_gene: TRBV4-1
abundance: NA
CDR3aa: ASSQEGQGAGETQY

j_gene: TRBJ2-5
v_gene: TRBV5-6
abundance: once
CDR3aa: ASSLVQAETQY